Below, one T cell receptor (beta chain) is given with its context. The antigen remains undetermined. Negatively enriched CD4+ T cells were divided by CD45RA into naive and memory. The data were taken from a study of shared clonotypes between healthy human individuals. The assay ran at deep level. How the authors handled the data: Without quality scores, immunoSEQ junctional reads could not be filtered like full-length reads. Produced via immunoSEQ multiplex PCR; TCRdb's table is partial and in-frame only. That table supplies the V and J calls and clone size; D and trimming were determined from the DNA. Of around 2.1 million clones listed, almost 96% are singletons. Regarding the study as a whole: The expectation was that sequencing depth would affect clonotype sharing among donors.

This CDR3 contains 16 residues. Germline assignment: CDR1 WSHSY and CDR2 SAAADI. With 6 bases clipped from V and 1 base from J, the junction kept 9 bases outside the gene matches. The receptor was isolated from a man aged 18 to 30 in good health. The chain recombines TRBV10-2 with TRBJ2-7; 10 positions agree with TRBD2. The sequenced sample consisted of naive CD4+ T cells sorted from blood. Subset indicated: CD45RA+ positively selected. CDR3 loop: CASRPSGSGGSYEQYF. The CDR3 DNA sequence: TGCGCCAGCAGGCCTAGCGGGAGTGGGGGTTCCTACGAGCAGTACTTC.